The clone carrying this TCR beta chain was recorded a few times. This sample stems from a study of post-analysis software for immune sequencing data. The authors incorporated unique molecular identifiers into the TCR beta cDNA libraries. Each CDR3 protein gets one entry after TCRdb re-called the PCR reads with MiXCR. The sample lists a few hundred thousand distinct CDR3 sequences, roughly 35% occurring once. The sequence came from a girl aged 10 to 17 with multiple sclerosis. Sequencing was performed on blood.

DNA for the CDR3: TGTGCCAGCAGTTACGGACAAGGGGAACGGTCACCCCTCCACTTT. Its protein product is CASSYGQGERSPLHF. V usage is TRBV6-6 and J usage is TRBJ1-6, with D tentatively TRBD1 (5 bases). The CDR3 runs to 15 residues. Trimming took off 2 bases at V and 10 bases at J, with 15 bases between the two ends. Germline assignment: CDR1 MNHNY and CDR2 SVGAGI (reference sequence).